This T cell receptor (beta chain) stems from a study of T cells in Graves' hyperthyroidism and ophthalmopathy. General study findings and limits: Clonotypes that were expanded in thyroid above 0.001 mostly appeared in blood too.

The CDR3 extends over 14 amino acids. With V trimmed by 10 bases and J by 4 bases, 8 bases remained unmatched. CDR1 is MNHNS and CDR2 is SASEGT in the germline V gene. Amplification targeted TCR beta CDR3 regions from RNA transcripts. Carried out on the TCR CDR3, a first-round RT-PCR used the HTBI primer set. TCRdb called the multiplex PCR reads again in MiXCR, with one record for every CDR3 protein. The data show about 640,000 distinct CDR3 sequences, about 14% seen once. On this clonotype itself: The antigen remains unidentified.

This clonotype originated in a woman aged 45-59 years with Graves' ophthalmopathy. Sequencing was done on a sample of blood. V usage is TRBV6-1 and J usage is TRBJ2-5; 11 bases map to TRBD2. DNA of the CDR3: TGTGCCACCGATAGCGGGAGGGGACTAGAGACCCAGTACTTC. Translation: CATDSGRGLETQYF.